The sequence of this T cell receptor beta chain was determined in a study of cytomegalovirus exposure and HLA in healthy donors (dated by TCRdb to about 2017). Broadly, across the study: A later analysis indicated that the 130 or so validation repertoires were generated on the platform also employed for the roughly 720 repertoires of the first cohort. The aim of the study was to test whether cataloging public T cell receptors could identify signatures of past pathogen exposure. Besides the first cohort of 666 subjects, a separate validation cohort made up of roughly 120 different subjects was used. The study combined high-throughput TCR immunosequencing, statistical association of individual TCRs with disease status, and machine learning to predict cytomegalovirus infection status.

Relative to germline, V is 0 bases shorter and J is 0 bases shorter, with 13 bases between their ends. The cysteine opens and the phenylalanine closes a CDR3 of 17 amino acids. CDR3 DNA is the only sequence kept; it has 51 bases, read in frame from the first base. The germline V gene (reference sequence) sets CDR1 to SGHKS and CDR2 to YYEKEE. Of note for this clone: There is no known antigen for this receptor. Qualities for individual bases were not recorded, and no much larger clone is one base off.

Donors formed part of the validation cohort, which comprised approximately 130 subjects and was distinct from the first cohort of under 850 subjects. Beyond this particular receptor, the publication reports: Most TCR sequences were observed very rarely across donors, whereas some public TCRs were present in many individuals. All 120 or so repertoires were used to score co-occurrence in the validation cohort in a later analysis, because that analysis had no HLA typing for the cohort. According to the authors, the approach could potentially be generalized to other disease states and immunological phenotypes. A total of about 180 TCR beta chains were listed by the study as associated with cytomegalovirus. In vitro tests confirmed that a few of the cytomegalovirus-associated TCR beta chains recognize cytomegalovirus antigens. In a later analysis, TCRs clustered in the first cohort were found to also tend to co-occur in the 120 or so validation repertoires, with over 90% of cluster scores above 0. The classifier was reported to diagnose cytomegalovirus status with high specificity and sensitivity in both the original cohort and the validation cohort.

Libraries came from the immunoSEQ multiplex PCR assay. As for how the authors treated the data: To diagnose cytomegalovirus status from the catalog of TCR beta chain sequences, a statistical classification framework was built. Held by TCRdb, this immuneACCESS table contains in-frame sequences only and omits some clones. Under half of the omission traces to an unresolved V gene where checked; the cause of the rest is unknown. V and J calls and clone size come straight from that table; D and trimming were deduced from the DNA. Present in this sample are under 300,000 clones, about 90% of which were seen just once. The ten largest make up 1% to 1.5% of the sample.

The chain joins TRBV5-5 to TRBJ1-5, and TRBD1 may be the D gene, going by 5 matching bases. Sequencing was done on a sample of PBMCs. The receptor's source is a woman aged 25 to 39 in good health and CMV-seropositive. The CDR3 loop reads CASSLVWGRDSNQPQHF. The nucleotide sequence reads TGTGCCAGCAGCTTGGTTTGGGGCCGAGATAGCAATCAGCCCCAGCATTTT.